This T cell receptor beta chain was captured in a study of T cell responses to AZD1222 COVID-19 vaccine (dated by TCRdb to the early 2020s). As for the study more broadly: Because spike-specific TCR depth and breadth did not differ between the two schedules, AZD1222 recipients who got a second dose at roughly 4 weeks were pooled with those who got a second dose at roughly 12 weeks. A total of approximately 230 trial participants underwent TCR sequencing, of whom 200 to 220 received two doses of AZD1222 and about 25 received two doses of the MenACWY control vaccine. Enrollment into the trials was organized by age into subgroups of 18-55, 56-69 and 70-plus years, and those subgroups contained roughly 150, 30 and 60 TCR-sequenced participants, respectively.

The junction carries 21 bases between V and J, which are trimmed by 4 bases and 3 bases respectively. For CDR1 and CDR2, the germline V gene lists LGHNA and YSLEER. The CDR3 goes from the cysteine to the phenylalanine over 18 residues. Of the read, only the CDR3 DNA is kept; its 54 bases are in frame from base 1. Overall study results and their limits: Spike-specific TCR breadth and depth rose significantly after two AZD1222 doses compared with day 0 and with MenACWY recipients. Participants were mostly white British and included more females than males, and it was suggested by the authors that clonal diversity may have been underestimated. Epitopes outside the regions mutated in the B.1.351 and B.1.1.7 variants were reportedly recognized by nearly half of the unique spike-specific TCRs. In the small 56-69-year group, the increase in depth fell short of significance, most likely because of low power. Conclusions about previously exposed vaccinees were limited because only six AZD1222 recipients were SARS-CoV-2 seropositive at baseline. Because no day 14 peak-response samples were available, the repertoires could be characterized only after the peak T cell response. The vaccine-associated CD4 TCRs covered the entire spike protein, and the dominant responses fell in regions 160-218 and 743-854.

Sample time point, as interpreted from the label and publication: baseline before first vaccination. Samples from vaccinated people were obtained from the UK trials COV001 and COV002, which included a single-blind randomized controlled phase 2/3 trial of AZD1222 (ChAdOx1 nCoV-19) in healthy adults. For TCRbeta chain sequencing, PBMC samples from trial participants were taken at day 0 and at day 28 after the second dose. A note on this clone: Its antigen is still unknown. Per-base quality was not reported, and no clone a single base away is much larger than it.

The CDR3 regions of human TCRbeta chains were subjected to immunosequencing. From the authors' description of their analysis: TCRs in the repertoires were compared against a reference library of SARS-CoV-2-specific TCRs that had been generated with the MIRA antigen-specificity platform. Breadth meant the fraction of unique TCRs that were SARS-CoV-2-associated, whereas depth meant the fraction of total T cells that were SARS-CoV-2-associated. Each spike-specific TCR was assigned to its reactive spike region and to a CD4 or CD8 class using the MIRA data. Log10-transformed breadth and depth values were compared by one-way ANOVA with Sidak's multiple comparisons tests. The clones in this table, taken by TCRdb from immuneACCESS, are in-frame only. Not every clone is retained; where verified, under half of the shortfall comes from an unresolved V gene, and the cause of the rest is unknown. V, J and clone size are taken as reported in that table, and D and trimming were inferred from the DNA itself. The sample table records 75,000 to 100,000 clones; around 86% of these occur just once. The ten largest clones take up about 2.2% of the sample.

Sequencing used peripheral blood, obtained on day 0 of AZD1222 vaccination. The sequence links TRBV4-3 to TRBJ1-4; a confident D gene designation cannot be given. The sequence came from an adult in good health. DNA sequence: TGCGCCAGCAGCCCCACTGGCTTTCTCGTCTCACCTAATGAAAAACTGTTTTTT. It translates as CASSPTGFLVSPNEKLFF.